The sequence of this TCR beta chain was determined in a study of blood T cell repertoires in COVID-19. The CDR3 has 14 residues. Trimming cost V 0 bases and J 2 bases, with 9 bases left between them. CDR1 and CDR2 from the germline V gene are SGHRS and YFSETQ. TCRdb's copy holds only in-frame clones and misses some; the assay was immunoSEQ multiplex PCR. This sample has around 190,000 clones, with more than 70% found just once. This rearrangement joins TRBV5-1 to TRBJ2-7; tentatively, D is TRBD1 (6 bases). The receptor was isolated from a man in his forties with acute COVID-19. The specimen was PBMCs or T cells enriched from blood (not recorded which). The CDR3 bases are TGCGCCAGCAGCTTGGACAGGGCCACCTACGAGCAGTACTTC. Its protein product is CASSLDRATYEQYF.